This TCR beta chain was profiled in a study of PD-1 blockade in classical Hodgkin lymphoma. Time point meaning: cycle 4 day 1 (C4D1), after five to seven weeks of nivolumab. With no exception, relapse followed autologous stem cell transplantation in all patients, and brentuximab vedotin exposure varied. Under best response, outcomes were complete response, partial response or progressive disease. The CDR3 length is 15 residues. The germline V and J ends were trimmed by 5 bases and 5 bases, with 15 bases remaining between them. Looked up from germline, CDR1 is MNHEY and CDR2 is SVGAGI. Using immunoSEQ multiplex PCR, the repertoire was profiled, and TCRdb retains in-frame clones only, with some absent. Of tens of thousands of clones detected, 75% to 95% appear once; the ten largest clones hold roughly 3%.

The V and J genes are TRBV6-5 and TRBJ2-2, with D perhaps TRBD2 (6 bases). The source of this sequence is a human donor with classical Hodgkin lymphoma. The sequencing here drew on peripheral blood mononuclear cells (PBMCs), taken before the fourth cycle of nivolumab. The CDR3 region has the DNA TGTGCCAGCAGTATGAGGACTACGTTTACCGGGGAGCTGTTTTTT. This encodes CASSMRTTFTGELFF.